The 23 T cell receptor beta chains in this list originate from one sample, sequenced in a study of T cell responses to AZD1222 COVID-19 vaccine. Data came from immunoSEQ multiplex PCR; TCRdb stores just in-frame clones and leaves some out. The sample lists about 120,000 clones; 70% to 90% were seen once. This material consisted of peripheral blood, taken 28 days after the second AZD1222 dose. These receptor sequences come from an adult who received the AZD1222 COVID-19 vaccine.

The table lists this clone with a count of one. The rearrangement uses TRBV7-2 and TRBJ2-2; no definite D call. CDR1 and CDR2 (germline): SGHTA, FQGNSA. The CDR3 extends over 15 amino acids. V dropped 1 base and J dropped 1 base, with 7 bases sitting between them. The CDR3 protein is CASSLEWRNTGELFF. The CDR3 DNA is TGTGCCAGCAGCTTAGAATGGCGGAACACCGGGGAGCTGTTTTTT.

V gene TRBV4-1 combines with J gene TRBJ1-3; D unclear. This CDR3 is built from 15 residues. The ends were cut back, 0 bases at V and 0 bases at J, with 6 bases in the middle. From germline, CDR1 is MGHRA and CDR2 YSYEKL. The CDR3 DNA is TGCGCCAGCAGCCAAGATGCAGCCTCTGGAAACACCATATATTTT. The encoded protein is CASSQDAASGNTIYF.

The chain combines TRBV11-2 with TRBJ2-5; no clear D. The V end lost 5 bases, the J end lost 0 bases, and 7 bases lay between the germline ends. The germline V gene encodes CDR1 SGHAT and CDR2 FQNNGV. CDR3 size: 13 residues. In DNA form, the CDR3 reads TGTGCCAGCAGCCCAAACTACCAAGAGACCCAGTACTTC. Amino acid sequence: CASSPNYQETQYF.

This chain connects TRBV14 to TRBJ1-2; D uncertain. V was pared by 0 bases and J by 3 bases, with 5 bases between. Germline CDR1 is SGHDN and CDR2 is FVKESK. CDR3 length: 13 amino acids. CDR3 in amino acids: CASSQDWDYGYTF. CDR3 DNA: TGTGCCAGCAGCCAAGATTGGGACTATGGCTACACCTTC.

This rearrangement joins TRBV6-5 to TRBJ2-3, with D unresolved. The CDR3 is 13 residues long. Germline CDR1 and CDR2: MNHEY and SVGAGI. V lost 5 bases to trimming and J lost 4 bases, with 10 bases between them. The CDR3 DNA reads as TGTGCCAGCAGTAAACAGAACTCAGATACGCAGTATTTT. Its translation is CASSKQNSDTQYF.

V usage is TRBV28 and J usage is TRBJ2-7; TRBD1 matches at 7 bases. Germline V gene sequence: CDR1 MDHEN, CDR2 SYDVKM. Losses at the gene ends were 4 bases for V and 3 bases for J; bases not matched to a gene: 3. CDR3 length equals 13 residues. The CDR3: CASSWDSYYEQYF. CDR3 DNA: TGTGCCAGCAGTTGGGACAGTTACTACGAGCAGTACTTC.

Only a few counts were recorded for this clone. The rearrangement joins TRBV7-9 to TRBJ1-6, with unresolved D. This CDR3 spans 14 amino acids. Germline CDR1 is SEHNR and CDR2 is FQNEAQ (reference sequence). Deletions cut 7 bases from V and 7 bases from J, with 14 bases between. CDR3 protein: CASKNPEWNSPLHF. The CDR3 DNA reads TGTGCCAGCAAAAACCCGGAATGGAATTCACCCCTCCACTTT.

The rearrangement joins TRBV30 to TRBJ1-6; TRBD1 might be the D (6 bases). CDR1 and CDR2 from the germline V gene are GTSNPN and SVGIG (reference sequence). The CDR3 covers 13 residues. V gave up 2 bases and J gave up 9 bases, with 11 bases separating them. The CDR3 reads CAWSRDRSSPLHF. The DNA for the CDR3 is TGTGCCTGGAGTCGTGACAGGAGTTCACCCCTCCACTTT.

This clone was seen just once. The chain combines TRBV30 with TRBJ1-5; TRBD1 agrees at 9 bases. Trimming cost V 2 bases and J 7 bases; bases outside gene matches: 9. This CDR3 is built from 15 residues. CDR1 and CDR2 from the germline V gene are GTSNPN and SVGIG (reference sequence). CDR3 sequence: CAWSPGTGYGQPQHF. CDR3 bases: TGTGCCTGGAGTCCCGGGACAGGGTACGGCCAGCCCCAGCATTTT.

The CDR3 protein is CASSPYSSGANVLTF. For the CDR3, the DNA is TGTGCCAGCAGTCCCTACAGCTCTGGGGCCAACGTCCTGACTTTC. The chain is built from TRBV27 and TRBJ2-6; D unclear. CDR3 size: 15 residues. Germline V gene sequence: CDR1 MNHEY, CDR2 SMNVEV (reference sequence). The V end lost 5 bases, the J end lost 0 bases, and 8 bases lay between the germline ends.

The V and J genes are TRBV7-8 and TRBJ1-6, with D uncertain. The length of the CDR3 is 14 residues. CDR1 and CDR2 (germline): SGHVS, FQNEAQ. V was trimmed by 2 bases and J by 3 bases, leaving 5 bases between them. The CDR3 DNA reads TGTGCCAGCAGCTTACCGCACTATAATTCACCCCTCCACTTT. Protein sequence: CASSLPHYNSPLHF.

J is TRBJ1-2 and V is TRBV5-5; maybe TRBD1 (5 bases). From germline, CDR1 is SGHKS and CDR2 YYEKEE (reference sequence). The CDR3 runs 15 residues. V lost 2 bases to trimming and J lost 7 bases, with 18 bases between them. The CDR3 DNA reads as TGTGCCAGCAGCTTACTCGATTCCAGGGAACGTGGCTACACCTTC. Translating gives CASSLLDSRERGYTF. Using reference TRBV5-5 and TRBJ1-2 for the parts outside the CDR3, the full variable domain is DAGVTQSPTHLIKTRGQQVTLRCSPISGHKSVSWYQQVLGQGPQFIFQYYEKEERGRGNFPDRFSARQFPNYSSELNVNALLLGDSALYLCASSLLDSRERGYTFGSGTRLTVV.

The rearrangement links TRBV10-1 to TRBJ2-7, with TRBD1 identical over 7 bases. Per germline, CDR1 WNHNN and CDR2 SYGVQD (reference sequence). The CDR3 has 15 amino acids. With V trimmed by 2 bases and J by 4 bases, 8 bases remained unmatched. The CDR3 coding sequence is TGCGCCAGCAGTGAGAGACAGGGCGGTAAATACGAGCAGTACTTC. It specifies CASSERQGGKYEQYF.

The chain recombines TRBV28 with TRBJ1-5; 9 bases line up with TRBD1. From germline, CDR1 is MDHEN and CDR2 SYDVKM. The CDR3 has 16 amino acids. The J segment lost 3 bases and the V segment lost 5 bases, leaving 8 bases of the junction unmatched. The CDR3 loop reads CASSPYRTGDNQPQHF. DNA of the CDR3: TGTGCCAGCAGTCCCTACCGGACAGGGGACAATCAGCCCCAGCATTTT.

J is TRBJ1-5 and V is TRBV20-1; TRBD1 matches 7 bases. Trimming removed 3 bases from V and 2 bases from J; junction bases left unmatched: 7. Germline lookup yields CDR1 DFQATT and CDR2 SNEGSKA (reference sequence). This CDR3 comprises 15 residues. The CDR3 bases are TGCAGTGCTAGTCTACAGGGGCGAGGCAATCAGCCCCAGCATTTT. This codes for CSASLQGRGNQPQHF.

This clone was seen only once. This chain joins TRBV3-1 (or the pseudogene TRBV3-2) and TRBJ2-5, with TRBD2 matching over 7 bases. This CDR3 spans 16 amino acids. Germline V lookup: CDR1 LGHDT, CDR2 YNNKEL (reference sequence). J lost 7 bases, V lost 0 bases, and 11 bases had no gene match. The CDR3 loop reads CASSQDAGTRGGTQYF. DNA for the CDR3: TGTGCCAGCAGCCAAGATGCGGGGACTCGCGGGGGGACCCAGTACTTC.

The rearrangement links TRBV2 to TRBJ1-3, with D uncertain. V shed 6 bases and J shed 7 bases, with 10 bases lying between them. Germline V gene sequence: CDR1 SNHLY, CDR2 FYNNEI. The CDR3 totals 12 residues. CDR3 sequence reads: CASRRLGNTIYF. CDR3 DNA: TGTGCCAGCAGGAGGTTAGGTAACACCATATATTTT.

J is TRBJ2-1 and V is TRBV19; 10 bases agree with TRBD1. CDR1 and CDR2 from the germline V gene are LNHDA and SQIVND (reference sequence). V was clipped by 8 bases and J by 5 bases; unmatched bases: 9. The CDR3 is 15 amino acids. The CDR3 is CASRPVGTGDNEQFF. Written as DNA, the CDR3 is TGTGCCAGTCGACCGGTAGGGACAGGGGACAATGAGCAGTTCTTC.

The CDR3 region has the DNA TGTGCCAGCAGCTCGGGGGGTGATAACTATGGCTACACCTTC. Protein sequence: CASSSGGDNYGYTF. This rearrangement joins TRBV11-1 to TRBJ1-2; D is possibly TRBD1 (5 bases). Trimming removed 4 bases at V and 1 base at J, with 10 bases between. The CDR3 covers 14 residues. Germline values: CDR1 SGHAT, CDR2 FQDESV (reference sequence).

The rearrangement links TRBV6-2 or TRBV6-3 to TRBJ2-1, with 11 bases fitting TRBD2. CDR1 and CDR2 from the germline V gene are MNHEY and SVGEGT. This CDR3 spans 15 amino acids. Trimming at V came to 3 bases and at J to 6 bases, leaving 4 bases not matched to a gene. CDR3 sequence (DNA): TGTGCCAGCAGTTATTCGACTAGCGGGGCCAATGAGCAGTTCTTC. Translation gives CASSYSTSGANEQFF.

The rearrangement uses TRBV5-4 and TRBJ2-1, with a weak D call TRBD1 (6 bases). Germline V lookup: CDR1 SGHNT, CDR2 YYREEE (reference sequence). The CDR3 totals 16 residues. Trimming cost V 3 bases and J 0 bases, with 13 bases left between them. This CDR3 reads CASSSRDTISYNEQFF. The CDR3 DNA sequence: TGTGCCAGCAGCTCCCGGGACACTATCTCCTACAATGAGCAGTTCTTC.

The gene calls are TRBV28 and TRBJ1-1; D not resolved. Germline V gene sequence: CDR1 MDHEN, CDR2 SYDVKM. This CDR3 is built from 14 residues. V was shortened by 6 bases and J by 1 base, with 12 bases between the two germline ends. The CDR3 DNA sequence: TGTGCCAGCAGGTCCCATGGGGAGAACACTGAAGCTTTCTTT. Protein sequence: CASRSHGENTEAFF.

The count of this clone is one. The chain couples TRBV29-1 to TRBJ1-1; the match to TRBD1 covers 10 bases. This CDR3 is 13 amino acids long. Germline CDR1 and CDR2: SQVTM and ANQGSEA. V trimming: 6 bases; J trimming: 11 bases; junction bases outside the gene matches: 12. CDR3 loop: CSVKGQGTSYAFF. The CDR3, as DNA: TGCAGCGTAAAGGGACAGGGGACTTCCTATGCTTTCTTT.